This TCR beta chain was captured in a study of siplizumab effects on memory and regulatory T cells. CDR1 is SNHLY and CDR2 is FYNNEI in the germline V gene. This CDR3 is built from 15 residues. The V end was cut by 6 bases, the J end by 0 bases, with 12 bases between. Data came from immunoSEQ multiplex PCR; TCRdb stores just in-frame clones and leaves some out. Here the sample spans 100,000 or so clones, around 93% being singletons. The receptor was derived from a human donor in good health. The rearrangement links TRBV2 to TRBJ1-5, with D unresolved. Sequenced sample: CD4+ T cells sorted from blood. DNA for the CDR3: TGTGCCAGCAGCCAGGACCTAAATAGCAATCAGCCCCAGCATTTT. Translated: CASSQDLNSNQPQHF.